Listed here is a single T cell receptor (beta chain). Its matching antigen is unknown. It was second doses at about 4 or about 12 weeks that were pooled. The data derive from a study of T cell responses to AZD1222 COVID-19 vaccine. Broader study findings: Close to half of all spike-specific TCRs reportedly target regions of the variants that are unmutated. After the peak T cell response, and only then, were repertoires sampled.

Assay: immunoSEQ multiplex PCR; the TCRdb copy retains only in-frame clones and omits some. The sample has 100,000 to 120,000 clones; roughly 93% are singletons. The V end was cut by 1 base, the J end by 0 bases, with 16 bases between. The V gene's germline CDR1 is MGHRA and CDR2 YSYEKL. This CDR3 is built from 18 residues. V and J are TRBV4-1 and TRBJ2-1; D unresolved. This receptor was taken from an adult who received the AZD1222 COVID-19 vaccine. This specimen consisted of peripheral blood, obtained 28 days after the second AZD1222 dose. CDR3 protein: CASSQVALLYHSYNEQFF. In nucleotides, the CDR3 is TGCGCCAGCAGCCAAGTGGCGCTTCTTTACCACTCCTACAATGAGCAGTTCTTC.